The 18 T cell receptor beta chains presented below share a single source sample, sequenced in a study of T cells expressing NK-cell markers. TCRdb re-called the 5' RACE reads and shows each CDR3 protein once, DNA omitted. The table counts about 390,000 distinct CDR3 sequences; around 10% lies in the top ten. The sample consisted of blood T cells: a sorted CD56 or NKG2C T cell subset, CD4+ or CD8+ T cells, or bulk PBMC T cells (not recorded which). All receptors come from a woman aged 45-59 years in good health.

The V and J genes are TRBV5-5 and TRBJ1-5. CDR3 length: 16 residues. From germline, CDR1 is SGHKS and CDR2 YYEKEE (reference sequence). CDR3 amino acids: CASSLSPGLINQPQHF. The full variable domain, rest sourced from reference TRBV5-5 and TRBJ1-5, is DAGVTQSPTHLIKTRGQQVTLRCSPISGHKSVSWYQQVLGQGPQFIFQYYEKEERGRGNFPDRFSARQFPNYSSELNVNALLLGDSALYLCASSLSPGLINQPQHFGDGTRLSIL.

The chain joins TRBV29-1 to TRBJ1-1; the D gene TCRdb calls, TRBD1, cannot be checked with no DNA. The CDR3 runs 14 residues. In germline, CDR1 is SQVTM, CDR2 ANQGSEA. CDR3 amino acids: CSVEARNMNTEAFF.

This rearrangement joins TRBV6-6 to TRBJ1-1; without DNA, the TCRdb call of TRBD1 cannot be checked. This CDR3 region has 14 residues. The germline gives CDR1 MNHNY, CDR2 SVGAGI (reference sequence). CDR3 protein: CASNPGQGVTEAFF.

This chain links TRBV18 with TRBJ2-2. Germline CDR1 KGHSH, CDR2 LQKENI. This CDR3 contains 15 residues. CDR3 protein: CASSPPAPHTGELFF.

V and J are TRBV12-3 or TRBV12-4 and TRBJ2-5; TCRdb lists TRBD2, though no DNA is available to test this call. This CDR3 has 14 residues. The CDR3 loop reads CASSVSGRRETQYF.

The J gene is TRBJ2-1, the V gene TRBV10-3; checking the TCRdb D call of TRBD2 is not possible without DNA. Germline V CDR1 and CDR2: ENHRY, SYGVKD. The CDR3 loop spans 16 amino acids. The CDR3 here is CAIRGSGRTSYNEQFF.

This chain joins TRBV18 and TRBJ2-3. This CDR3 comprises 16 residues. Germline V gene data show CDR1 as KGHSH and CDR2 as LQKENI. The CDR3 loop reads CASSRRTVRTTDTQYF.

The V and J genes are TRBV7-8 and TRBJ2-1; TCRdb gives TRBD1 as the D gene, but with no DNA this cannot be confirmed. CDR1 SGHVS and CDR2 FQNEAQ come from the germline V gene. This CDR3 comprises 17 residues. CDR3 region: CASSLSPSGTDYNEQFF.

CDR3 amino acids: CASNHRASTDNEQFF. The rearrangement uses TRBV19 and TRBJ2-1; TCRdb calls TRBD1, which cannot be checked without DNA. The CDR3 is 15 amino acids. The V gene's germline CDR1 is LNHDA and CDR2 SQIVND (reference sequence).

The chain combines TRBV7-9 with TRBJ2-5; TCRdb's D call of TRBD1 is untestable without DNA. CDR1 SEHNR and CDR2 FQNEAQ come from the germline V gene (reference sequence). This CDR3 has 15 residues. This chain's CDR3 is CASSLGGTGFETQYF.

J is TRBJ1-1 and V is TRBV20-1. The CDR3 covers 13 residues. Germline V gene lookup returns CDR1 DFQATT and CDR2 SNEGSKA (reference sequence). The CDR3 loop is CSAVSEANTEAFF.

V gene TRBV25-1 combines with J gene TRBJ2-1; there is no DNA to check the TCRdb D call of TRBD1. This CDR3 is built from 13 residues. Germline V lookup: CDR1 MGHDK, CDR2 SYGVNS. The CDR3: CASSKQGTNEQFF.

The chain combines TRBV6-6 with TRBJ1-2. CDR3 size: 14 residues. CDR1 and CDR2 (germline): MNHNY, SVGAGI (reference sequence). The CDR3 sequence: CASSYSIADYGYTF.

This chain connects TRBV5-1 to TRBJ2-7; TCRdb picks TRBD2, but there is no DNA to check that call. This CDR3 has 16 amino acids. Germline V gene sequence: CDR1 SGHRS, CDR2 YFSETQ. CDR3 region: CASSAKGGAGTYEQYF.

The genes are TRBV20-1 and TRBJ2-5; the TRBD1 assignment by TCRdb is unverifiable without DNA. This CDR3 region has 14 residues. Germline V gives CDR1 DFQATT, CDR2 SNEGSKA (reference sequence). The CDR3 loop is CSASRTNPGETQYF.

The J gene is TRBJ1-6, the V gene TRBV20-1. Per germline, CDR1 DFQATT and CDR2 SNEGSKA (reference sequence). This CDR3 has 16 residues. Here the CDR3 reads CSARGEGSSYNSPLHF.

V and J are TRBV2 and TRBJ2-5; without DNA, the TCRdb call of TRBD2 cannot be checked. Per germline, CDR1 SNHLY and CDR2 FYNNEI. The CDR3 extends over 17 amino acids. CDR3 region: CASSEARTSGVKETQYF.

The chain combines TRBV29-1 with TRBJ2-1; no DNA is available, so the TRBD1 call from TCRdb remains unchecked. CDR1 SQVTM and CDR2 ANQGSEA come from the germline V gene. The CDR3 runs 12 residues. Here the CDR3 reads CSVVFRGNEQFF.